This TCR beta chain was identified during a study of T cell responses to AZD1222 COVID-19 vaccine. A remark on this clone: As yet, its antigen is unknown.

Here immunoSEQ multiplex PCR was the method, and the copy in TCRdb shows in-frame clones only, minus some. The table records about 80,000 clones, 80% to 90% of them present only once. Study outcomes and limitations: Females outnumbered males among donors, who were mostly white British; clonal diversity was possibly underestimated. Repertoire sampling was restricted to post-peak T cell response timepoints.

V was clipped by 3 bases and J by 1 base, with 28 bases between them. The germline V gene has CDR1 SGHRS and CDR2 YFSETQ. The CDR3 has 20 amino acids. This sequence originates from an adult who received the AZD1222 COVID-19 vaccine. The source material was peripheral blood, sampled 28 days after the second AZD1222 dose. J is TRBJ1-1 and V is TRBV5-1, with D possibly TRBD1 on 6 matching bases. The CDR3 region is CASSYHRDGSVMRANTEAFF. The CDR3 region has the DNA TGCGCCAGCAGCTACCACAGGGATGGTTCGGTGATGCGCGCGAACACTGAAGCTTTCTTT.